The sequence of this TCR beta chain was determined in a study of human T cells and chemical hapten exposure (dated by TCRdb to the early 2020s). Context from the whole study: For sensitization, 2% DPC in acetone was applied to an approximately 2 cm by approximately 2 cm area of upper inner arm skin. This study followed changes in the peripheral blood TCR repertoire in vivo during primary and secondary sensitization of alopecia patients to the hapten diphenylcyclopropenone (DPC). Libraries were pooled for sequencing, and per-sample TCR yields varied mainly because of small differences in library volumes within the pool. For TCR sequencing, blood came from about 28 alopecia patients at anywhere from one to four time points (pre-sensitization, 2, 6 and 24 weeks). Patch tests used Finn chambers with 0.01% DPC on the upper back, scored after 6 days by International Contact Dermatitis Research Group standards. Patient blood was sampled pre-sensitization (week 0) and at 2, 6 and about 24 weeks after DPC sensitization. Throughout the study period of around 24 weeks, patients also received therapeutic DPC doses to the scalp every week. Most of the patients in the cohort were female, and the cohort covered alopecia areata with under or over 50% scalp involvement, alopecia totalis and alopecia universalis. What the authors observed across the whole study: DPC sensitization did not change how many TCRs were above 1 in 1000 frequency, and no evidence was found of alterations in global repertoire structure. After repeated subsampling, changes were observed in the strength of the expansion versus patch-test correlation and in the threshold at which the correlation became significant. Because every patient had alopecia, a presumed autoimmune disease, the patients' immune response might differ from that of healthy individuals. Patch test score was positively correlated with the number of PT1 expanded TCRs, with significance at thresholds 8, 16 and 32 but not at 4. Compared with pre-sensitization or healthy control sets, expanded TCRs formed significantly more large CDR3 similarity clusters, which is consistent with antigen-driven responses.

This clonotype was seen repeatedly, ten times or more. Its antigen is currently not known. Base quality data are lacking; no much larger clone is found one base away. Library generation was performed with RACE. The listed sequencing device is NextSeq 500. Library preparation attached unique molecular identifiers to individual cDNA molecules for quantitative, reproducible TCR counting. Each blood RNA sample was used to sequence both TCR alpha and TCR beta chains. Per the source publication's procedure: The median number of TCRs per sample was 90,000 to 100,000, ranging from about 23,224 to 700,000. The Decombinator software suite was used to annotate V, J and CDR3 in the TCR reads. To make PS versus PT1 abundance plots, every sample was subsampled to the same number of TCRs (28,000). Expanded TCRs were defined as absent before sensitization and observed at least eight times at the 2-week time point. Through fastp at Q25 and MiXCR, TCRdb rebuilt clones from the public reads, retaining in-frame beta chains. Every entry covers one CDR3 protein and lists the most common genes and DNA from its rows. Here the V and J calls rest on TCRdb's processing, not on the authors' analysis. The sample includes around 330,000 distinct CDR3 sequences, with 4.5% to 5.5% observed a single time. The ten largest clones add up to over 7% of the sample.

This specimen's time point label, interpreted: pre-sensitization, week 0. The sample's treatment or condition label, decoded: therapeutic diphenylcyclopropenone sensitization with weekly scalp DPC. At every patch-test visit, the blood draw took place before the patch test was put on. To be eligible, patients had to be aged 18 to 70, diagnosed with alopecia and judged suitable for DPC therapy, while pregnant patients were excluded. Unfractionated whole blood was collected in Tempus Blood RNA tubes, and total RNA was extracted from that blood. The germline ends are 18 bases apart after V is trimmed by 5 bases and J by 4 bases. The CDR1 and CDR2 encoded by the germline V gene are MDHEN and SYDVKM. The cysteine opens and the phenylalanine closes a CDR3 of 15 amino acids. Of the read, only the CDR3 DNA is kept; its 45 bases are in frame from base 1.

Material: whole blood, obtained in connection with sensitization to the hapten diphenylcyclopropenone (DPC). The V and J genes are TRBV28 and TRBJ2-7; the D gene may be TRBD1 or TRBD2, since each aligns over 6 bases. This clonotype was obtained from a woman aged 18 to 35 with alopecia areata. Some clones in this sample may be carry-over from other donors' samples. The DNA sequence is as follows: TGTGCCAGCAGTCTCGCTTCCTCGGGGGCTTACGAGCAGTACTTC. It is translated as CASSLASSGAYEQYF.